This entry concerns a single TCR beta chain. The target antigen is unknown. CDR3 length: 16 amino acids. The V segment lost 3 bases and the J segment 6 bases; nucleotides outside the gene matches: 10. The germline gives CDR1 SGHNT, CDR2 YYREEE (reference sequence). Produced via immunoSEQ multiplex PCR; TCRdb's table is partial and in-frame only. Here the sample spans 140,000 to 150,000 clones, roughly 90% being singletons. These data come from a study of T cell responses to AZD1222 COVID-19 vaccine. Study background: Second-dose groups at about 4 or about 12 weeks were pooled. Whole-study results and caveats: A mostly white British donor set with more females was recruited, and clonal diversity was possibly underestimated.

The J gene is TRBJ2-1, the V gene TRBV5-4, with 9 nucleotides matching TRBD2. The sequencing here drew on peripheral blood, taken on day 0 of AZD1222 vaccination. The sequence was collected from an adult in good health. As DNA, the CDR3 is TGTGCCAGCAGCTCCCTACTAGCGGGCGACCCCAATGAGCAGTTCTTC. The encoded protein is CASSSLLAGDPNEQFF.